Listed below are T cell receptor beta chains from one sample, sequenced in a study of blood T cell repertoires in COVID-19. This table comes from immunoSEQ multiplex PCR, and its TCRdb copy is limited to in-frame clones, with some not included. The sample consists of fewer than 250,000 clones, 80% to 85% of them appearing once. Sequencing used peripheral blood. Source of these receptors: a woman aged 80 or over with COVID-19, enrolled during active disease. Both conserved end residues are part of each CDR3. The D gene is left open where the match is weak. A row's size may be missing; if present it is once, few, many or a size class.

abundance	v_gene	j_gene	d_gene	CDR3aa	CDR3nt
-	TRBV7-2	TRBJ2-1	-	CASSLAKGLVAEQFF	TGTGCCAGCAGCTTAGCGAAGGGCTTAGTAGCGGAGCAGTTCTTC
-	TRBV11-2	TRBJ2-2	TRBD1	CASSSGQGLTGELFF	TGTGCCAGCAGCTCCGGACAGGGTTTGACCGGGGAGCTGTTTTTT
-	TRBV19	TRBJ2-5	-	CASSDNLRQETQYF	TGTGCCAGTAGTGACAATCTCCGGCAAGAGACCCAGTACTTC
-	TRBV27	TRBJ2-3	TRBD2	CASSSGLATDTQYF	TGTGCCAGCAGTTCAGGACTAGCCACAGATACGCAGTATTTT
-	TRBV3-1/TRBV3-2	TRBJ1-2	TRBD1	CASSRWDRDYGYTF	TGTGCCAGCAGCCGCTGGGACAGGGACTATGGCTACACCTTC
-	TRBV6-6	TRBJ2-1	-	CASSYSRTGNNEQFF	TGTGCCAGCAGTTACTCGCGGACGGGGAACAATGAGCAGTTCTTC
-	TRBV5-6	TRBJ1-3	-	CASSLNWRGSGNTIYF	TGTGCCAGCAGCTTAAATTGGCGAGGATCTGGAAACACCATATATTTT
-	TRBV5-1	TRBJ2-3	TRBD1	CASGRDRGRDTQYF	TGCGCCAGCGGCCGGGACAGGGGCAGAGATACGCAGTATTTT
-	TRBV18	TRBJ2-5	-	CASSSGMQETQYF	TGTGCCAGCTCAAGCGGCATGCAAGAGACCCAGTACTTC
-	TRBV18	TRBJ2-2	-	CASSPPMEPGGELFF	TGTGCCAGCTCACCACCGATGGAGCCCGGAGGGGAGCTGTTTTTT
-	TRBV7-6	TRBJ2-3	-	CASSLGGRDTQYF	TGTGCCAGCAGCTTAGGTGGGAGAGATACGCAGTATTTT
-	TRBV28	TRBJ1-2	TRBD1	CASSLGTGGDIYGYTF	TGTGCCAGCAGTTTAGGGACAGGGGGGGATATCTATGGCTACACCTTC
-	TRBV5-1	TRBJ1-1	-	CASSFSGNTEAFF	TGCGCCAGCAGCTTCTCCGGGAACACTGAAGCTTTCTTT
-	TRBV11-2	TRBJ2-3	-	CASSLDGGGGNTDTQYF	TGTGCCAGCAGCTTAGATGGGGGCGGGGGCAACACAGATACGCAGTATTTT
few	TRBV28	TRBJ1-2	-	CASSRGGGYGYTF	TGTGCCAGCAGCCGAGGGGGGGGCTATGGCTACACCTTC
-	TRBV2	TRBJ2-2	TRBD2	CATRERETGELFF	TGTGCCACACGAGAGCGGGAAACCGGGGAGCTGTTTTTT
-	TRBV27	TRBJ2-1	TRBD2	CASSYSGGAGLNEQFF	TGTGCCAGCAGTTACAGCGGGGGGGCCGGTTTGAATGAGCAGTTCTTC
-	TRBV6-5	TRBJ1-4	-	CASSYAGGNEKLFF	TGTGCCAGCAGTTACGCGGGTGGTAATGAAAAACTGTTTTTT
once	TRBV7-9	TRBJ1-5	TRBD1	CASSLDPGQGTHQPQHF	TGTGCCAGCAGCTTGGACCCGGGACAGGGGACCCATCAGCCCCAGCATTTT
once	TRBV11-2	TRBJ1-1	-	CASSLDPGSTEAFF	TGTGCCAGCAGCTTAGACCCGGGGAGTACTGAAGCTTTCTTT
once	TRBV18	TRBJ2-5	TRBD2	CASSRGVTETQYF	TGTGCCAGCTCTCGGGGGGTGACAGAGACCCAGTACTTC
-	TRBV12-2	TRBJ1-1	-	CAHIGAQGASPEAFF	TGTGCACATATTGGGGCACAGGGGGCCTCCCCTGAAGCTTTCTTT
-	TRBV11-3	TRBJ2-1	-	CASSPGQGYLGREGEQFF	TGTGCCAGCAGCCCGGGACAGGGGTATCTGGGGCGGGAGGGTGAGCAGTTCTTC
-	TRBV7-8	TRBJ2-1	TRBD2	CASSLEIAGSSYNEQFF	TGTGCCAGCAGCTTAGAAATAGCGGGGAGCTCCTACAATGAGCAGTTCTTC